This TCR beta chain was profiled in a study of blood T cells in healthy people across ages. From germline, CDR1 is MGHRA and CDR2 YSYEKL. The CDR3 is 14 amino acids. Trimming shortened V by 9 bases and J by 4 bases, and 18 bases separated the two germline ends. The table lists this clonotype with many counts. A second PCR of roughly 7 to 11 cycles used a sample-barcoded 5' primer and a J-beta primer mix. One entry per CDR3 protein, called by TCRdb with MiXCR from the 5' RACE reads. The sample contains about 1.6 million distinct CDR3 sequences, around 35% of which appear only once. The receptor comes from a woman between 25 and 40 years old in good health. The sample consisted of blood. The genes are TRBV4-1 and TRBJ2-5; TRBD2 might be the D (6 bases). The CDR3 here is CASRASGRGETQYF. The DNA for the CDR3 is TGCGCCAGTCGTGCCAGCGGGCGGGGAGAGACCCAGTACTTC.